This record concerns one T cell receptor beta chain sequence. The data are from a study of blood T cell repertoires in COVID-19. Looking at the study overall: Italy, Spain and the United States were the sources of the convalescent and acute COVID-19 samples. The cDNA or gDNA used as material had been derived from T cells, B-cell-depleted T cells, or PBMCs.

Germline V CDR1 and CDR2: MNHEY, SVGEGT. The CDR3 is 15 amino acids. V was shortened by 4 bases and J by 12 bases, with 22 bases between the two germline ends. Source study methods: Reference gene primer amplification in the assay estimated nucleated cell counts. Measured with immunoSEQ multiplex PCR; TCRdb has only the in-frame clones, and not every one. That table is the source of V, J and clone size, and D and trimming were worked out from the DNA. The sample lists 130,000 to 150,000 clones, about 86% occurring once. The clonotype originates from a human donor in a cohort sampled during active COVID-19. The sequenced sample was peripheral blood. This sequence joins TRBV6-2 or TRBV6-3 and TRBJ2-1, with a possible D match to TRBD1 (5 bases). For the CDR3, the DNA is TGTGCCAGCAGTTCAGCCCGGACACACTTATCTGGGCAGTTCTTC. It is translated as CASSSARTHLSGQFF.